The rows below give T cell receptor beta chains drawn from one sample of a study of Ad26.COV2.S vaccination and SARS-CoV-2 variants. TCRdb's table, derived via immunoSEQ multiplex PCR, lists solely in-frame clones and lacks some. The profile covers about 350,000 clones, with roughly 91% appearing a single time and around 5% taken by the ten largest. Specimen: peripheral blood, collected in a trial of Ad26.COV2.S vaccine versus placebo. The receptors were sampled from a person between 18 and 65 years old who received the Ad26.COV2.S COVID-19 vaccine or a placebo. Both conserved end residues are part of each CDR3. The D gene is left open where the match is weak.

v_gene,j_gene,d_gene,len,CDR3aa,CDR3nt
TRBV27,TRBJ2-3,-,15,CASSLWGRGTDTQYF,TGTGCCAGCAGTTTATGGGGCAGGGGCACAGATACGCAGTATTTT
TRBV2,TRBJ1-6,TRBD1,18,CASSELGRGPAYNSPLHF,TGTGCCAGCAGTGAACTAGGTAGGGGGCCCGCCTATAATTCACCCCTCCACTTT
TRBV7-2,TRBJ2-5,TRBD2,14,CASSSAGRQETQYF,TGTGCCAGCAGCTCGGCCGGGAGGCAAGAGACCCAGTACTTC
TRBV29-1,TRBJ2-3,-,14,CSVNTRWGIDTQYF,TGCAGCGTTAATACCCGGTGGGGGATAGATACGCAGTATTTT
TRBV4-3,TRBJ2-5,TRBD2,17,CASSQVRTSGGEETQYF,TGCGCCAGCAGCCAAGTTAGGACTAGCGGGGGGGAAGAGACCCAGTACTTC
TRBV3-1/TRBV3-2,TRBJ1-6,-,13,CASSQARNSPLHF,TGTGCCAGCAGCCAAGCAAGAAATTCACCCCTCCACTTT
TRBV3-1/TRBV3-2,TRBJ2-3,-,17,CASSLRTNWDGTDTQYF,TGTGCCAGCAGCCTTAGGACTAACTGGGATGGCACAGATACGCAGTATTTT
TRBV2,TRBJ1-1,-,12,CASSDRTTEAFF,TGTGCCAGCAGTGACCGGACTACTGAAGCTTTCTTT
TRBV19,TRBJ1-5,-,14,CASSMVTVNQPQHF,TGTGCCAGTAGTATGGTCACAGTCAATCAGCCCCAGCATTTT
TRBV11-1,TRBJ2-7,-,13,CASSQSGNGEQYF,TGTGCCAGCAGCCAATCGGGCAACGGCGAGCAGTACTTC